These 17 T cell receptor beta chains originate from one sample sequenced in a study of blood T cell repertoires in COVID-19. The repertoire was sequenced with immunoSEQ multiplex PCR; TCRdb's copy has only in-frame clones and lacks some. The sample has more than 200,000 clones; about 90% are singletons. The sequenced material came from peripheral blood. Receptor source: a woman aged 50 to 60 with acute or convalescent COVID-19.

The V call is TRBV15, the J call TRBJ2-1; 9 nucleotides agree with TRBD2. This CDR3 is built from 17 residues. Germline V lookup: CDR1 LNHNV, CDR2 YYDKDF (reference sequence). The junction had 5 bases not matched to a gene; V was cut back by 0 bases and J by 2 bases. CDR3 coding DNA: TGTGCCACCAGCAGAGATTCCGGCGGGGGGGCCTACAATGAGCAGTTCTTC. Amino acids: CATSRDSGGGAYNEQFF. The variable domain in full, with the rest retrieved from reference TRBV15 and TRBJ2-1, is DAMVIQNPRYQVTQFGKPVTLSCSQTLNHNVMYWYQQKSSQAPKLLFHYYDKDFNNEADTPDNFQSRRPNTSFCFLDIRSPGLGDTAMYLCATSRDSGGGAYNEQFFGPGTRLTVL.

The gene calls are TRBV25-1 and TRBJ1-2, with a weak D call TRBD1 (6 bases). Trimming removed 5 bases at V and 6 bases at J, with 19 bases between. The length of the CDR3 is 15 residues. Looked up from germline, CDR1 is MGHDK and CDR2 is SYGVNS. Here the CDR3 reads CASSRLDTGIHGYTF. CDR3 DNA: TGTGCCAGCAGTCGTTTAGACACAGGGATCCATGGCTACACCTTC.

This clone occurred a few times. Written as DNA, the CDR3 is TGCGCCAGCAGCCGAGACGGGACAGGTTTGGATACGCAGTATTTT. It encodes CASSRDGTGLDTQYF. V and J are TRBV5-1 and TRBJ2-3; 8 nucleotides match TRBD1. The CDR3 has 15 residues. Germline-derived CDR1 and CDR2 are SGHRS and YFSETQ. J gave up 6 bases and V 4 bases, and 10 bases lay outside the gene matches. Based on the CDR3 plus reference TRBV5-1 and TRBJ2-3, the full variable domain is KAGVTQTPRYLIKTRGQQVTLSCSPISGHRSVSWYQQTPGQGLQFLFEYFSETQRNKGNFPGRFSGRQFSNSRSEMNVSTLELGDSALYLCASSRDGTGLDTQYFGPGTRLTVL.

The V call is TRBV6-6, the J call TRBJ1-1; tentatively, D is TRBD1 (6 bases). Germline V lookup: CDR1 MNHNY, CDR2 SVGAGI (reference sequence). CDR3 length: 15 amino acids. V shed 7 bases and J shed 8 bases, with 23 bases lying between them. In nucleotides, the CDR3 is TGTGCCAGCAAACTATTCCAGGGGACGCGTGACGAAGCTTTCTTT. It translates to CASKLFQGTRDEAFF.

The gene calls are TRBV2 and TRBJ2-2, with a weak D call TRBD2 (6 bases). Trimming left V 6 bases short and J 3 bases short, with 17 bases between. CDR1 and CDR2 from the germline V gene are SNHLY and FYNNEI. This CDR3 spans 16 amino acids. This CDR3 reads CASRGPSGAYTGELFF. Written as DNA, the CDR3 is TGTGCCAGCAGAGGACCATCGGGAGCCTACACCGGGGAGCTGTTTTTT.

V is TRBV7-2 and J is TRBJ2-3; TRBD1 might be the D (6 bases). CDR1 SGHTA and CDR2 FQGNSA come from the germline V gene. Trimming left V 6 bases short and J 2 bases short, with 15 bases between. The CDR3 is made up of 15 amino acids. CDR3 coding DNA: TGTGCCAGCAGATCCACAGGGATCCCCACAGATACGCAGTATTTT. Protein: CASRSTGIPTDTQYF. The whole variable domain, filled in from reference TRBV7-2 and TRBJ2-3, reads GAGVSQSPSNKVTEKGKDVELRCDPISGHTALYWYRQSLGQGLEFLIYFQGNSAPDKSGLPSDRFSAERTGGSVSTLTIQRTQQEDSAVYLCASRSTGIPTDTQYFGPGTRLTVL.

This clone was counted between two and nine times. This chain connects TRBV30 to TRBJ2-1; 11 nucleotides align to TRBD2. V lost 3 bases to trimming and J lost 3 bases; unmatched junction nucleotides: 7. The CDR3 sequence is 16 residues long. CDR1 and CDR2 from the germline V gene are GTSNPN and SVGIG (reference sequence). The CDR3 DNA reads TGTGCCTGGAGACCAATGGGACTAGCGGACTACAATGAGCAGTTCTTC. Translated, it gives CAWRPMGLADYNEQFF. Full variable domain (outside the CDR3, taken from reference TRBV30 and TRBJ2-1): SQTIHQWPATLVQPVGSPLSLECTVEGTSNPNLYWYRQAAGRGLQLLFYSVGIGQISSEVPQNLSASRPQDRQFILSSKKLLLSDSGFYLCAWRPMGLADYNEQFFGPGTRLTVL.

The V and J genes are TRBV19 and TRBJ1-2; a weak D match, TRBD1 (6 bases). V lost 6 bases to trimming and J lost 3 bases, with 14 bases between them. The CDR3 runs to 14 residues. Germline V gene data show CDR1 as LNHDA and CDR2 as SQIVND (reference sequence). Here the CDR3 DNA reads TGTGCCAGTAGGCCTCAGGGGAATGACTATGGCTACACCTTC. It codes for CASRPQGNDYGYTF.

The table lists this clone with a count of one. The chain recombines TRBV11-3 with TRBJ2-6; 9 nucleotides agree with TRBD1. CDR1 is SGHNT and CDR2 is YENEEA in the germline V gene. V lost 7 bases to trimming and J lost 1 base; unmatched junction nucleotides: 8. The CDR3 has 17 amino acids. The CDR3 here is CASTQTGGISGANVLTF. CDR3 bases: TGTGCCAGCACCCAAACAGGGGGCATATCTGGGGCCAACGTCCTGACTTTC.

The chain uses TRBV24-1 and TRBJ1-5; D is perhaps TRBD1 (6 bases). Germline assignment: CDR1 KGHDR and CDR2 SFDVKD. V was trimmed by 3 bases and J by 6 bases, leaving 17 bases between them. The CDR3 length is 16 residues. CDR3 sequence reads: CATSDTGQSSSQPQHF. The CDR3 DNA reads as TGTGCCACCAGTGATACCGGACAGTCTAGTAGTCAGCCCCAGCATTTT.

The count of this clone is one. The chain couples TRBV7-9 to TRBJ1-2; unclear D gene. Trimming stripped 1 base from V and 9 bases from J, with 24 bases between. Germline CDR1 and CDR2: SEHNR and FQNEAQ (reference sequence). This CDR3 region has 17 residues. For the CDR3, the DNA is TGTGCCAGCAGCTTAGAACCCCAATTTCTAGTTTCGAGGAGCTACACCTTC. Residues: CASSLEPQFLVSRSYTF. Looking up the rest from reference TRBV7-9 and TRBJ1-2 gives the full variable domain: DTGVSQNPRHKITKRGQNVTFRCDPISEHNRLYWYRQTLGQGPEFLTYFQNEAQLEKSRLLSDRFSAERPKGSFSTLEIQRTEQGDSAMYLCASSLEPQFLVSRSYTFGSGTRLTVV.

The gene calls are TRBV7-2 and TRBJ2-7; 7 bases are a match to TRBD1. V gave up 3 bases and J gave up 3 bases; unmatched junction bases: 5. Looked up from germline, CDR1 is SGHTA and CDR2 is FQGNSA. This CDR3 region has 14 residues. CDR3 amino acids: CASSFVGQIYEQYF. The CDR3 DNA reads as TGTGCCAGCAGCTTTGTGGGACAGATCTACGAGCAGTACTTC.

The chain couples TRBV7-9 to TRBJ1-1, with TRBD1 matching over 8 bases. The V gene's germline CDR1 is SEHNR and CDR2 FQNEAQ (reference sequence). This CDR3 spans 13 amino acids. V lost 1 base and J lost 8; bases outside the gene matches: 3. The CDR3 sequence is CASSLGWDREAFF. CDR3 nucleotide sequence: TGTGCCAGCAGCTTAGGGTGGGACAGGGAAGCTTTCTTT.

The gene calls are TRBV6-5 and TRBJ1-5, with a weak D call TRBD1 (5 bases). V lost 7 bases and J 2 bases, leaving 12 bases between the germline ends. The CDR3 has 14 amino acids. Germline CDR1 MNHEY, CDR2 SVGAGI. The CDR3 coding sequence is TGTGCCAGCACCGGGGGTAATGGCAATCAGCCCCAGCATTTT. It is translated as CASTGGNGNQPQHF.

The chain links TRBV19 to TRBJ1-1, with TRBD1 matching 7 bases. Germline loops: CDR1 LNHDA, CDR2 SQIVND (reference sequence). This CDR3 spans 14 amino acids. J was trimmed by 5 bases and V by 0 bases; bases with no gene match: 3. Here the CDR3 DNA reads TGTGCCAGTAGTATAGATTGGACAGGTACTGAAGCTTTCTTT. Translated, it gives CASSIDWTGTEAFF.

This clone appeared once. The CDR3 sequence: CASSLEGTGGQPQHF. The CDR3 DNA reads TGCGCCAGCAGCTTGGAGGGGACAGGCGGCCAGCCCCAGCATTTT. This chain joins TRBV5-1 and TRBJ1-5, with 8 positions matching TRBD1. The CDR3 extends over 15 amino acids. CDR1 and CDR2 (germline): SGHRS, YFSETQ. The ends lost 0 bases at V and 7 bases at J; junction bases unmatched: 6.

The chain carries TRBV7-8 and TRBJ2-7; 8 nucleotides line up with TRBD2. Trimming cost V 5 bases and J 11 bases; bases outside gene matches: 8. Germline V CDR1 and CDR2: SGHVS, FQNEAQ. The CDR3 length is 12 residues. The CDR3 sequence is CASSPPTGGKYF. CDR3 in DNA: TGTGCCAGCAGCCCGCCTACGGGAGGGAAGTACTTC.